The text below deals with one T cell receptor (beta chain). Its antigen is not identified. The data were taken from a study of cytomegalovirus exposure and HLA in healthy donors. Overall study context: The platform used for the 100 to 150 validation repertoires matched that of the roughly 700 first-cohort repertoires, a later analysis reported. Whole-study results and caveats: A list of 150 or so TCR beta chains associated with cytomegalovirus was given.

In germline, CDR1 is MNHNY, CDR2 SVGAGI (reference sequence). V was clipped by 2 bases and J by 7 bases, with 18 bases between them. The CDR3 is 15 residues long. The repertoire was sequenced with immunoSEQ multiplex PCR; TCRdb's copy has only in-frame clones and lacks some. Counted here are approximately 150,000 clones, around 86% occurring once; the ten biggest clones make up roughly 10%. The V gene is TRBV6-6, the J gene TRBJ2-7, with D possibly being TRBD1 (5 bases). The TCR was taken from a man younger than 35 in good health and CMV-seropositive. The sample taken for sequencing was PBMCs. CDR3 coding DNA: TGTGCCAGCAGTTACAGAAATAGGCAGGGTGGGGAGCAGTACTTC. Its translation: CASSYRNRQGGEQYF.